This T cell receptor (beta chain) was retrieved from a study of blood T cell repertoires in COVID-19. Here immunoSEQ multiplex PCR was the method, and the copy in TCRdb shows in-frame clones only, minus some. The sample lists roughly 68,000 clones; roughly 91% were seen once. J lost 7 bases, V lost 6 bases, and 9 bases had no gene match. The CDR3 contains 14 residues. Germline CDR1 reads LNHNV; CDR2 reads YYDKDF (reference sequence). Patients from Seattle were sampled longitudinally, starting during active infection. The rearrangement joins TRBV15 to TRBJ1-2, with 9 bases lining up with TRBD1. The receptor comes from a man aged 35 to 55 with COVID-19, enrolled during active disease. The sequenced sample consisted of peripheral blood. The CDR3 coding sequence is TGTGCCACCAGGACTACAGGGGGCGAGGGTGGCTACACCTTC. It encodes CATRTTGGEGGYTF. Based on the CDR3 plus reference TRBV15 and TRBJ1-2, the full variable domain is DAMVIQNPRYQVTQFGKPVTLSCSQTLNHNVMYWYQQKSSQAPKLLFHYYDKDFNNEADTPDNFQSRRPNTSFCFLDIRSPGLGDTAMYLCATRTTGGEGGYTFGSGTRLTVV.